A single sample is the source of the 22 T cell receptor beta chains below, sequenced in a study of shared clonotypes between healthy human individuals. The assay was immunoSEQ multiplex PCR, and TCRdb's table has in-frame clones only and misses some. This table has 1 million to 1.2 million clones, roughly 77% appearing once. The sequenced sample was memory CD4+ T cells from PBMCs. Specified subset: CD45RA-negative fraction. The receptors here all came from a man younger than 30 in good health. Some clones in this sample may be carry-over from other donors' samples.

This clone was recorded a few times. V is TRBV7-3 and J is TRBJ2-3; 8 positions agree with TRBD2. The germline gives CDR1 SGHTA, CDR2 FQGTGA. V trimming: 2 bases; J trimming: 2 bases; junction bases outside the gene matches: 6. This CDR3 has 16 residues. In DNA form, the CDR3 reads TGTGCCAGCAGCTTATCCAGCGGGAGAACCACAGATACGCAGTATTTT. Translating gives CASSLSSGRTTDTQYF. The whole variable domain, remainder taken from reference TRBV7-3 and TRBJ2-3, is GAGVSQTPSNKVTEKGKYVELRCDPISGHTALYWYRQSLGQGPEFLIYFQGTGAADDSGLPNDRFFAVRPEGSVSTLKIQRTERGDSAVYLCASSLSSGRTTDTQYFGPGTRLTVL.

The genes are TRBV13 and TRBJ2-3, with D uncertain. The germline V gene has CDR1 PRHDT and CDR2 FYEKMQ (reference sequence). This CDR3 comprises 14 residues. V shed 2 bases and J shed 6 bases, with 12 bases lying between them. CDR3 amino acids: CASSLSRSVDTQYF. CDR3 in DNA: TGTGCCAGCAGCTTAAGTAGAAGCGTGGATACGCAGTATTTT.

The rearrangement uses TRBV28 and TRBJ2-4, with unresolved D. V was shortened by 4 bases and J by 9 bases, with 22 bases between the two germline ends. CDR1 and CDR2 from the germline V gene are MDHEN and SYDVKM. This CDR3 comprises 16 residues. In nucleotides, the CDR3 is TGTGCCAGCAGTTCCAGGTCGTTGCCCCTGTACGGCATTCAGTACTTC. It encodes CASSSRSLPLYGIQYF.

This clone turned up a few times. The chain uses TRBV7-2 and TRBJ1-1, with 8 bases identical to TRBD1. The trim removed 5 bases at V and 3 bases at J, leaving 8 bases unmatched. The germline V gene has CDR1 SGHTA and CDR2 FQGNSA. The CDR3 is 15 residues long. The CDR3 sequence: CASSALYRGDTEAFF. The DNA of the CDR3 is TGTGCCAGCAGCGCTTTGTACAGGGGGGACACTGAAGCTTTCTTT.

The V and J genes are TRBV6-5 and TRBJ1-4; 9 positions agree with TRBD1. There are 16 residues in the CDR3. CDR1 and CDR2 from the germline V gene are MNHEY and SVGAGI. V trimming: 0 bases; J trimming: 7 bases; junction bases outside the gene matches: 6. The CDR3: CASSYSSGTGIEKLFF. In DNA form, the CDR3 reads TGTGCCAGCAGTTACTCGTCCGGGACAGGGATTGAAAAACTGTTTTTT.

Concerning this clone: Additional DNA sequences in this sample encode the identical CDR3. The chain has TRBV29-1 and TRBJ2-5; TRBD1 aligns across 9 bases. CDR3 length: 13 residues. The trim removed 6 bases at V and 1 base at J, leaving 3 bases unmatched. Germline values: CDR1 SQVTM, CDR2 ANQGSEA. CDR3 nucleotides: TGCAGCGTGGGACAGGGCCCCCAAGAGACCCAGTACTTC. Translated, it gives CSVGQGPQETQYF.

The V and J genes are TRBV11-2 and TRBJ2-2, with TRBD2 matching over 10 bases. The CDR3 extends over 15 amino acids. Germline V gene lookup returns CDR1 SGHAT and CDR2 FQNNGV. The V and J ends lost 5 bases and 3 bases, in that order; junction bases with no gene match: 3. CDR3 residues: CASSGLAGDTGELFF. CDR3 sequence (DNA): TGTGCCAGCAGCGGGCTAGCGGGAGACACCGGGGAGCTGTTTTTT. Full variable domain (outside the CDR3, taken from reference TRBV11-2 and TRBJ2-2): EAGVAQSPRYKIIEKRQSVAFWCNPISGHATLYWYQQILGQGPKLLIQFQNNGVVDDSQLPKDRFSAERLKGVDSTLKIQPAKLEDSAVYLCASSGLAGDTGELFFGEGSRLTVL.

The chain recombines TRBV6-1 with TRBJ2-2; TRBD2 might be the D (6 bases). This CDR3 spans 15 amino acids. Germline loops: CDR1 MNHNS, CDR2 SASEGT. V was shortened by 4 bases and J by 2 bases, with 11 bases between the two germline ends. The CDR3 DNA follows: TGTGCCAGCAGTGGCCGGGACTTTAACACCGGGGAGCTGTTTTTT. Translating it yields CASSGRDFNTGELFF.

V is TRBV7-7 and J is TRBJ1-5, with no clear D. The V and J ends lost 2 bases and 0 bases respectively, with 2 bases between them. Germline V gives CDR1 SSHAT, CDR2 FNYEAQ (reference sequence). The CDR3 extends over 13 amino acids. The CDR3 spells CASSLTSNQPQHF. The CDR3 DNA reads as TGTGCCAGCAGCTTAACTAGCAATCAGCCCCAGCATTTT.

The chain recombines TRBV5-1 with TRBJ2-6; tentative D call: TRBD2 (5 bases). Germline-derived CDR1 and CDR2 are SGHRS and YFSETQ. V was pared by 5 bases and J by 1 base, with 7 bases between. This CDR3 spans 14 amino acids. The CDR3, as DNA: TGCGCCAGCAGGAGGGAATCTGGGGCCAACGTCCTGACTTTC. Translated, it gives CASRRESGANVLTF.

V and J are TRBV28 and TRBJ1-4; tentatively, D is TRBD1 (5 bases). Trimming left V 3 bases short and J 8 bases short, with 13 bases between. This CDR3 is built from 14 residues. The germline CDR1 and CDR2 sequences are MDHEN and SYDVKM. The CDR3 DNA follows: TGTGCCAGCAGTTTGGAAGGGGTAGGCGAAAAACTGTTTTTT. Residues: CASSLEGVGEKLFF. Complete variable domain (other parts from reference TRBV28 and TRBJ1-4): DVKVTQSSRYLVKRTGEKVFLECVQDMDHENMFWYRQDPGLGLRLIYFSYDVKMKEKGDIPEGYSVSREKKERFSLILESASTNQTSMYLCASSLEGVGEKLFFGSGTQLSVL.

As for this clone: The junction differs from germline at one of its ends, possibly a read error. The CDR3 spells CASSLDVVLRF. The CDR3, as DNA: TGTGCCAGCAGCTTAGACGTAGTTTTAAGATTT. This chain joins TRBV7-2 and TRBJ1-1; unclear D gene. Germline-derived CDR1 and CDR2 are SGHTA and FQGNSA. The CDR3 covers 11 residues.

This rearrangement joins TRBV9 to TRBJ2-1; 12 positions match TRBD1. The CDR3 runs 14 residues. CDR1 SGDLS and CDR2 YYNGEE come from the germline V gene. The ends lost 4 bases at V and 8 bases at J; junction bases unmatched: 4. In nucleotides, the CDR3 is TGTGCCAGCAGCCCGGGACAGGGGGCCTATGAGCAGTTCTTC. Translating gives CASSPGQGAYEQFF.

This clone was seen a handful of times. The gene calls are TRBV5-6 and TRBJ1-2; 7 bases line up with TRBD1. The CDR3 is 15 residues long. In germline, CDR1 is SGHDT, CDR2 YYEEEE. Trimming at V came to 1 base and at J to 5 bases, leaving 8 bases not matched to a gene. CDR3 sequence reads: CASSLSGGGSYGYTF. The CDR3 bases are TGTGCCAGCAGCTTGAGCGGAGGGGGCTCTTATGGCTACACCTTC.

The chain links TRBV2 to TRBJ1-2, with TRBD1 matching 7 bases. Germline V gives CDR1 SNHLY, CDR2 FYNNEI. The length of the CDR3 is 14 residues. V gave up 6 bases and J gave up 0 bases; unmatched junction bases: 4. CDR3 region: CASRVQGTNYGYTF. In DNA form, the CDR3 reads TGTGCCAGCAGGGTACAGGGGACTAACTATGGCTACACCTTC.

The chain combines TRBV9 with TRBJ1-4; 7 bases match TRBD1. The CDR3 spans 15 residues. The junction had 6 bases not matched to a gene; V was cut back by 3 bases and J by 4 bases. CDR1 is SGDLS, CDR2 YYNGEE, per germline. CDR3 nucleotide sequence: TGTGCCAGCAGCGCGGCGACAGGGCTTAATGAAAAACTGTTTTTT. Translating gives CASSAATGLNEKLFF.

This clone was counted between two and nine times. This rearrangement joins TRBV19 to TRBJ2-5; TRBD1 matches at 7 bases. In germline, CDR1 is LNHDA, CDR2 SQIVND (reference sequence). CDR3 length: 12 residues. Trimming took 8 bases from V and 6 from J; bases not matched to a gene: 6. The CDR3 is CASANRGQTQYF. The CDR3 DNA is TGTGCCAGTGCCAACAGGGGTCAGACCCAGTACTTC.

Here the CDR3 DNA reads TGTGCCAGCAGCCCGTCCGGACAGGGGGGCTATGGCTACACCTTC. Encoded protein: CASSPSGQGGYGYTF. V and J are TRBV25-1 and TRBJ1-2; 10 positions agree with TRBD1. Germline-derived CDR1 and CDR2 are MGHDK and SYGVNS. V lost 6 bases to trimming and J lost 4 bases; unmatched junction nucleotides: 8. The CDR3 covers 15 residues.

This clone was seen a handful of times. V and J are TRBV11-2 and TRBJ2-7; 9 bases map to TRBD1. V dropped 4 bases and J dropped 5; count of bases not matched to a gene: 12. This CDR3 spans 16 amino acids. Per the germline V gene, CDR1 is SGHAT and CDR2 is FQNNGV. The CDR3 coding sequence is TGTGCCAGCAGCTCCCTCCCCCGAGGACAGGGGAACGAGCAGTACTTC. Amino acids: CASSSLPRGQGNEQYF.

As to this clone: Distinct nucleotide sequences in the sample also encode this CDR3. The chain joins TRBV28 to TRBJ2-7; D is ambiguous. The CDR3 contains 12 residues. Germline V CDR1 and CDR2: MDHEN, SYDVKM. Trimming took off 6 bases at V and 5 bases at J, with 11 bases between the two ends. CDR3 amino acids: CASSPTGHEQYF. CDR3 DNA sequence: TGTGCCAGCAGCCCAACGGGCCACGAGCAGTACTTC.

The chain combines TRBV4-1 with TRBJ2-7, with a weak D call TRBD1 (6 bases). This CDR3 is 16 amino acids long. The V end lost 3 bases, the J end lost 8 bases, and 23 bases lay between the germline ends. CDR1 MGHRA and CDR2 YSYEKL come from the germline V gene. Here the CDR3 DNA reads TGCGCCAGCAGCCACCTTCGGGAACAGGGTCTCCCAAAGCAGTACTTC. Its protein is CASSHLREQGLPKQYF.

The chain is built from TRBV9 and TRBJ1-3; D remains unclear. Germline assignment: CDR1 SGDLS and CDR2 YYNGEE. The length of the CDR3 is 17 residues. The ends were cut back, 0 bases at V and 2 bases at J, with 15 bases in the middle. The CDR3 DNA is TGTGCCAGCAGCGTAGCTGGGAGGGTGGTGGCTGGAAACACCATATATTTT. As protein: CASSVAGRVVAGNTIYF.